This T cell receptor beta chain emerged from a study of blood T cell repertoires in COVID-19. Study background: Acute-phase and convalescent COVID-19 samples originated in the United States, Italy and Spain. PBMCs, B-cell-depleted T cells, or T cells were the source of the cDNA or gDNA that made up the material.

Original handling: The assay estimated nucleated cells by amplifying reference gene primers. Data came from immunoSEQ multiplex PCR; TCRdb stores just in-frame clones and leaves some out. V and J calls and clone size follow that table, whereas D and trimming were derived from the DNA. The data show hundreds of thousands of clones, with about nine tenths seen just once and roughly 1.4% held by the top ten. CDR1 and CDR2 from the germline V gene are MGHDK and SYGVNS. After removal of 6 bases from V and 7 bases from J, the junction contained 6 bases not matched to a gene. There are 13 residues in the CDR3.

The TCR originated in a young woman with active or convalescent COVID-19. The chain couples TRBV25-1 to TRBJ2-1, with TRBD2 identical over 7 bases. Material for sequencing was peripheral blood. The CDR3 sequence is CASRESSGNEQFF. Written as DNA, the CDR3 is TGTGCCAGCAGGGAGTCTAGCGGTAATGAGCAGTTCTTC.